These 19 T cell receptor beta chains came from one sample sequenced in a study of human T cells and chemical hapten exposure. Time point given: patch test 2, 6 weeks after DPC sensitization. The sample's treatment: therapeutic diphenylcyclopropenone sensitization with weekly scalp DPC. TCRdb ran MiXCR on the RACE reads and lists one entry per CDR3 protein. Among 80,000 to 95,000 distinct CDR3 sequences listed, approximately 10% were seen once. The starting material was whole blood, obtained in connection with sensitization to the hapten diphenylcyclopropenone (DPC). These receptor sequences come from a man aged 35 to 55 with alopecia areata. Some clones in this sample may be carry-over from other donors' samples.

This clonotype was observed at least ten times. The chain links TRBV6-5 to TRBJ2-5; the D gene is possibly TRBD1 (6 bases). V lost 2 bases, J lost 5 bases, and 15 bases lay in between. This CDR3 is 15 amino acids long. Germline CDR1 is MNHEY and CDR2 is SVGAGI. In DNA form, the CDR3 reads TGTGCCAGCAGTTACGAGAGAACAGGGTTTGAGACCCAGTACTTC. This sequence encodes CASSYERTGFETQYF.

This chain connects TRBV10-2 to TRBJ2-5; D remains ambiguous. The CDR3 has 14 amino acids. The germline V gene encodes CDR1 WSHSY and CDR2 SAAADI. V was trimmed by 3 bases and J by 5 bases, leaving 13 bases between them. The CDR3, as DNA: TGCGCCAGCAGTGAACGCTTGGTTGAGGAGACCCAGTACTTC. This sequence encodes CASSERLVEETQYF.

This clonotype was seen only a few times. This rearrangement joins TRBV7-8 to TRBJ2-5, with a tentative D call TRBD1 (5 bases). CDR3 length equals 14 residues. The V gene's germline CDR1 is SGHVS and CDR2 FQNEAQ. Trimming left V 1 base short and J 0 bases short, with 6 bases between. In nucleotides, the CDR3 is TGTGCCAGCAGCTTAGGACAGTACCAAGAGACCCAGTACTTC. Protein sequence: CASSLGQYQETQYF.

This clonotype was counted between two and nine times. The chain combines TRBV5-6 with TRBJ2-1; D gene unclear. Germline CDR1 is SGHDT and CDR2 is YYEEEE. The CDR3 runs 15 residues. As DNA, the CDR3 is TGTCCAGCCGGACCTGGAGCATCCTCCTACAATGAGCAGTTCTTC. This translates into CPAGPGASSYNEQFF.

In its sample, this clonotype was seen many times. V and J are TRBV29-1 and TRBJ1-3; D is unresolved. Germline CDR1 SQVTM, CDR2 ANQGSEA. V lost 1 base to trimming and J lost 0 bases, with 10 bases between them. The CDR3 is 15 residues long. The CDR3 is CSVEAQELSGNTIYF. For the CDR3, the DNA is TGCAGCGTTGAAGCCCAGGAGCTCTCTGGAAACACCATATATTTT.

This clonotype was counted at least ten times. V is TRBV3-1 and J is TRBJ2-2; D is possibly TRBD2 (5 bases). The CDR3 is 14 amino acids. The V gene lost 2 bases and the J gene lost 6 bases, with 10 bases spanning the gap. CDR1 and CDR2 (germline): LGHDT, YNNKEL (reference sequence). The DNA for the CDR3 is TGTGCCAGCAGCCAATTTAAGGAGGCCGGGGAGCTGTTTTTT. It encodes CASSQFKEAGELFF.

J is TRBJ1-5 and V is TRBV12-5; 9 nucleotides match TRBD1. The CDR3 is 21 residues long. Germline values: CDR1 LGHNT, CDR2 FRNRAP. V was clipped by 2 bases and J by 0 bases; unmatched bases: 17. As DNA, the CDR3 is TGTGCTAGTGGTTTGTTGGGGGGCCCGGGACAGGGACTTTATAGCAATCAGCCCCAGCATTTT. Translated, it gives CASGLLGGPGQGLYSNQPQHF.

There are many counts of this clonotype. J is TRBJ1-6 and V is TRBV2; 9 bases are shared with TRBD1. V dropped 9 bases and J dropped 7; count of bases not matched to a gene: 7. The CDR3 covers 14 residues. The V gene's germline CDR1 is SNHLY and CDR2 FYNNEI. The CDR3 sequence: CARQGAIPNSPLHF. The DNA for the CDR3 is TGTGCCAGACAGGGGGCAATCCCCAATTCACCCCTCCACTTT.

This clonotype showed up many times. This chain connects TRBV27 to TRBJ1-1; D gene ambiguous. V lost 8 bases to trimming and J lost 2 bases, with 3 bases between them. CDR1 and CDR2 from the germline V gene are MNHEY and SMNVEV (reference sequence). The CDR3 runs 10 residues. The CDR3 sequence is CASGNTEAFF. CDR3 sequence (DNA): TGTGCCAGCGGAAACACTGAAGCTTTCTTT.

This clonotype came up a few times. The CDR3 DNA is TGTGCCAGCAGCTTAAAAAGCGGCCACCAAGAGACCCAGTACTTC. It translates to CASSLKSGHQETQYF. The V call is TRBV7-2, the J call TRBJ2-5; D perhaps matches TRBD2 (5 bases). The CDR3 contains 15 residues. V shed 2 bases and J shed 0 bases, with 10 bases lying between them. Germline lookup yields CDR1 SGHTA and CDR2 FQGNSA.

This clonotype was counted between two and nine times. The V and J genes are TRBV4-3 and TRBJ2-3, with 10 bases that match TRBD2. V gave up 0 bases and J gave up 1 base; unmatched junction bases: 13. The CDR3 sequence is 20 residues long. CDR1 is LGHNA, CDR2 YSLEER, per germline. The CDR3 loop reads CASSQEKAPGLAKRTDTQYF. The CDR3, as DNA: TGCGCCAGCAGCCAAGAAAAGGCTCCGGGACTAGCGAAACGCACAGATACGCAGTATTTT.

This clonotype occurred many times. The chain uses TRBV7-3 and TRBJ2-1; TRBD2 might be the D (6 bases). V lost 3 bases to trimming and J lost 7 bases, with 16 bases between them. The germline V gene encodes CDR1 SGHTA and CDR2 FQGTGA. This CDR3 contains 15 residues. For the CDR3, the DNA is TGTGCCAGCAGCTTCTTTAGCGGTGGGACTAATGAGCAGTTCTTC. Protein sequence: CASSFFSGGTNEQFF.

This clonotype has more than one count but fewer than ten. The rearrangement links TRBV2 to TRBJ2-2; 7 bases fit TRBD1. Germline V gives CDR1 SNHLY, CDR2 FYNNEI. Trimming took 5 bases from V and 4 from J; bases not matched to a gene: 10. The CDR3 spans 16 residues. The CDR3 spells CASSQSQGYRTGELFF. The CDR3 DNA reads TGTGCCAGCAGTCAATCACAGGGGTATCGCACCGGGGAGCTGTTTTTT.

This clonotype was counted a few times. The rearrangement joins TRBV28 to TRBJ2-1; possibly TRBD2 for D (7 bases). Looked up from germline, CDR1 is MDHEN and CDR2 is SYDVKM. The CDR3 is made up of 14 amino acids. Trimming cost V 5 bases and J 7 bases, with 15 bases left between them. The CDR3 reads CASSAGGGGNEQFF. As DNA, the CDR3 is TGTGCCAGCAGTGCCGGAGGGGGGGGTAATGAGCAGTTCTTC.

This clonotype came up many times. The V call is TRBV6-1, the J call TRBJ1-2; tentatively, D is TRBD1 (5 bases). V was trimmed by 2 bases and J by 8 bases, leaving 15 bases between them. CDR1 is MNHNS, CDR2 SASEGT, per germline. This CDR3 has 14 amino acids. This CDR3 is CASSEPGILEGYTF. Written as DNA, the CDR3 is TGTGCCAGCAGTGAACCAGGGATCTTGGAGGGCTACACCTTC.

This clonotype was seen only a few times. The V gene is TRBV27, the J gene TRBJ2-2; 11 nucleotides agree with TRBD2. CDR1 and CDR2 (germline): MNHEY, SMNVEV (reference sequence). Germline trimming cut 9 bases from V and 4 bases from J; bases unmatched to any gene: 4. The CDR3 runs to 14 residues. The CDR3 loop is CASVGTSGTGELFF. The CDR3 DNA sequence: TGTGCCAGTGTCGGGACTAGCGGCACCGGGGAGCTGTTTTTT.

This clonotype was seen only a few times. This chain joins TRBV7-6 and TRBJ2-1; 8 positions match TRBD2. V shed 5 bases, J shed 3 bases, and the junction held 12 bases outside the gene matches. The CDR3 runs 17 residues. The germline V gene has CDR1 SGHVS and CDR2 FNYEAQ. CDR3 loop: CASSPRLAPEGYNEQFF. CDR3 bases: TGTGCCAGCAGCCCGCGACTAGCGCCTGAGGGCTACAATGAGCAGTTCTTC.

This CDR3 is CASSYSSGVVKNIQYF. CDR3 sequence (DNA): TGTGCCAGCAGTTACTCGTCCGGGGTGGTCAAAAACATTCAGTACTTC. The chain recombines TRBV6-6 with TRBJ2-4; tentative D call: TRBD2 (5 bases). The CDR3 sequence is 16 residues long. Trimming stripped 0 bases from V and 3 bases from J, with 12 bases between. Germline loops: CDR1 MNHNY, CDR2 SVGAGI (reference sequence).

In DNA, the CDR3 is TGTGCCAGCAGGATAGGGGGGAACAATGAGCAGTTCTTC. Translation gives CASRIGGNNEQFF. V usage is TRBV6-2 or TRBV6-3 and J usage is TRBJ2-1; either TRBD1 or TRBD2 may fit D (6 bases each). V lost 6 bases, J lost 5 bases, and 11 bases lay in between. The CDR3 sequence is 13 residues long. The germline gives CDR1 MNHEY, CDR2 SVGEGT.